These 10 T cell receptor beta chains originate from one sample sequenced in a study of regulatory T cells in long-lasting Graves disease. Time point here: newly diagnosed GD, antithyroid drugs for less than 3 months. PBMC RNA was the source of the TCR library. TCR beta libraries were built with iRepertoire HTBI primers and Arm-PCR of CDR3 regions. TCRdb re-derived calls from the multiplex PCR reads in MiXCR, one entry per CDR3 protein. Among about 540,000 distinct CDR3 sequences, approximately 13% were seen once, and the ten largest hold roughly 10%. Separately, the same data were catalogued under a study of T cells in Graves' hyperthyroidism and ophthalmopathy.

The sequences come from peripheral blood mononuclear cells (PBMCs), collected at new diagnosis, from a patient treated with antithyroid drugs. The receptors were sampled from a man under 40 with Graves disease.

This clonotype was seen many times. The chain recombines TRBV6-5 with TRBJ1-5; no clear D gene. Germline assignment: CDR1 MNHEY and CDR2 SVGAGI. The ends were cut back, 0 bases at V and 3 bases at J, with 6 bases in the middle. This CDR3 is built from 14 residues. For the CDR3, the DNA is TGTGCCAGCAGTTACTCAACAGTCAATCAGCCCCAGCATTTT. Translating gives CASSYSTVNQPQHF.

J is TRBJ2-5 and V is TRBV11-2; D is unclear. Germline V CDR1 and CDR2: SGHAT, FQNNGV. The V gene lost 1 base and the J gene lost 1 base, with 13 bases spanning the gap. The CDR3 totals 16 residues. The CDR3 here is CASSLVVGRIQETQYF. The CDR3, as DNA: TGTGCCAGCAGCTTAGTTGTAGGCAGAATCCAAGAGACCCAGTACTTC.

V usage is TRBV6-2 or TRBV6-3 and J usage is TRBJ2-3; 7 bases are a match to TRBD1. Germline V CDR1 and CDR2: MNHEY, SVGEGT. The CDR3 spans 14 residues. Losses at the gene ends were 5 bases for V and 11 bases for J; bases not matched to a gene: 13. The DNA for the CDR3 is TGTGCCAGCAGTACCCCCAGGGGGAGCGGAAGGCAGTATTTT. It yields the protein CASSTPRGSGRQYF.

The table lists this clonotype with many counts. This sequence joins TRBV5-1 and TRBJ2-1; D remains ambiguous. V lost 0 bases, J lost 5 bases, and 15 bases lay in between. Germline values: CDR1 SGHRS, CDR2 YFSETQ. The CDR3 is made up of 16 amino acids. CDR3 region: CASSLGLWPSNNEQFF. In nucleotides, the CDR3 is TGCGCCAGCAGCTTGGGCTTATGGCCCTCTAACAATGAGCAGTTCTTC.

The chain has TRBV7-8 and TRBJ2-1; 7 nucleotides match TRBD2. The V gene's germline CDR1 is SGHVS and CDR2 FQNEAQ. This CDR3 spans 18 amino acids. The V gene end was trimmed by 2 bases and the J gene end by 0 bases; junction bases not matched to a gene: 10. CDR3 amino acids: CASSLRWEGLSSYNEQFF. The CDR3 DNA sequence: TGTGCCAGCAGCTTAAGGTGGGAGGGCCTCAGCTCCTACAATGAGCAGTTCTTC.

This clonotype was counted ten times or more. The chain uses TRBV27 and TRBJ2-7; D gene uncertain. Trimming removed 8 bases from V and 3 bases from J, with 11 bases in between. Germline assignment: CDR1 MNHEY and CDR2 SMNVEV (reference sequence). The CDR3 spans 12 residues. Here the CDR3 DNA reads TGTGCCAGCGCGAACCGTAACTACGAGCAGTACTTC. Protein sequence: CASANRNYEQYF.

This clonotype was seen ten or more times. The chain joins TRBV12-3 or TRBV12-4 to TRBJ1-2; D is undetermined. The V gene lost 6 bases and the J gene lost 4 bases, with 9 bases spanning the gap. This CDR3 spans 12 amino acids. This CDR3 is CASRRRTYGYTF. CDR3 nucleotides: TGTGCCAGCAGAAGACGGACCTATGGCTACACCTTC.

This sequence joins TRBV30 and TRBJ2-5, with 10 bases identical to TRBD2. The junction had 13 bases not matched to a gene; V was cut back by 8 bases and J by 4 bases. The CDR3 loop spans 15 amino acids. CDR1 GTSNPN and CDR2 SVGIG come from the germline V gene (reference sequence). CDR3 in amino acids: CASSSGRIRAETQYF. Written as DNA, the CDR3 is TGTGCCAGTAGTAGCGGGAGGATTAGGGCAGAGACCCAGTACTTC.

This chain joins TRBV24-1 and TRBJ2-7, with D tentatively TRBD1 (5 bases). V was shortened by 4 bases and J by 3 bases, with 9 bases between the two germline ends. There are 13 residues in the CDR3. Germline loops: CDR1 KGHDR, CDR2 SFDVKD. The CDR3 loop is CATSDSGFYEQYF. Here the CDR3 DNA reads TGTGCCACCAGTGACTCAGGGTTCTACGAGCAGTACTTC.

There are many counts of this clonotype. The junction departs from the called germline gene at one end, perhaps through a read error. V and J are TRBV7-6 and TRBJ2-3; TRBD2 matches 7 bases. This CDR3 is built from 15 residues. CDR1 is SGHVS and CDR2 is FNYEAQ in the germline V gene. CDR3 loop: CTSSLAGGRRDTQYF. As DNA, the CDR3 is TGTACCAGCAGCTTAGCTGGCGGGAGAAGGGATACGCAGTATTTT.